The clone carrying this T cell receptor (beta chain) was counted many times. Its antigen is still unknown. Then a second PCR, running about 6 to 11 cycles, was carried out with a sample-barcoded 5' primer and a J-beta primer mix. Individual samples furnished no less than 3 million CDR3-containing paired-end reads apiece. TCRdb redid the calling of the 5' RACE reads with MiXCR, one entry per CDR3 protein. The repertoire consists of 800,000 to 1,000,000 distinct CDR3 sequences, with roughly 52% occurring once and the leading ten covering around 15%. These data originate in a study of blood T cells in healthy people across ages. Each donor had around 9.2 milliliters of peripheral blood drawn. Study conclusions and caveats: The study could not conclusively compare naive and antigen-experienced cells, given its unsorted PBMCs. Comparison with aged donors showed that long-lived donors had more naive CD4+ cells and higher diversity.

The CDR3 is 16 amino acids. J gave up 3 bases and V 2 bases, and 7 bases lay outside the gene matches. Germline V gene sequence: CDR1 SGHTA, CDR2 FQGNSA. The gene calls are TRBV7-2 and TRBJ2-3; 8 bases agree with TRBD2. Sequences were obtained from blood. The source is a man aged 30 to 45 in good health. The CDR3 DNA is TGTGCCAGCAGCTTAAAGGCCGGGGGGGCTACAGATACGCAGTATTTT. It yields the protein CASSLKAGGATDTQYF. Complete variable domain (other parts from reference TRBV7-2 and TRBJ2-3): GAGVSQSPSNKVTEKGKDVELRCDPISGHTALYWYRQSLGQGLEFLIYFQGNSAPDKSGLPSDRFSAERTGGSVSTLTIQRTQQEDSAVYLCASSLKAGGATDTQYFGPGTRLTVL.